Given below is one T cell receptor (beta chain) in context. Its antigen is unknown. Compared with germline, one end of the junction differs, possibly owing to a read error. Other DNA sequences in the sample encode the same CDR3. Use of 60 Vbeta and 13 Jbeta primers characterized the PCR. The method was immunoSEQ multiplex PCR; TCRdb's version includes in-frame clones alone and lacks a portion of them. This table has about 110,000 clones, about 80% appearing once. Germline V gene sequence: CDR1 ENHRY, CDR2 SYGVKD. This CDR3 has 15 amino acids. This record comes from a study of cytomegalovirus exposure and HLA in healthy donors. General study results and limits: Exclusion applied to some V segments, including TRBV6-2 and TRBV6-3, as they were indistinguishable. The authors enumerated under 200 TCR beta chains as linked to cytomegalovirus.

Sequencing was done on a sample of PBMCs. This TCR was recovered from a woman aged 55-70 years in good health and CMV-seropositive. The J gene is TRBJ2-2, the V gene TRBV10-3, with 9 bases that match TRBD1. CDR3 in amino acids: CAISDWTGVTGELFF. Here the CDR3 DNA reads TGTGCCATCAGTGACTGGACAGGGGTTACCGGAGAGCTGTTTTTT.